These 10 T cell receptor beta chains originate from one sample sequenced in a study of T cells in Graves' hyperthyroidism and ophthalmopathy. Amplification targeted TCR beta CDR3 regions from RNA transcripts. A set of HTBI primers served as the primers for a first-round RT-PCR of the TCR CDR3. TCRdb fed the multiplex PCR reads into MiXCR, producing one record per CDR3 protein. The sample shows 200,000 to 300,000 distinct CDR3 sequences, about 25% of them seen only once. Sequencing was carried out using blood. The receptors come from a woman in her thirties or forties with Graves' ophthalmopathy.

In this sample, this clonotype turned up a few times. The chain links TRBV7-9 to TRBJ1-2; the match to TRBD1 covers 8 bases. The V and J ends lost 5 bases and 8 bases, in that order; junction bases with no gene match: 13. The CDR3 contains 15 residues. Germline V gives CDR1 SEHNR, CDR2 FQNEAQ (reference sequence). The CDR3 nucleotides read TGTGCCAGCAGCCCCCCGGACAGGGCGGCAGACGGCTACACCTTC. This translates into CASSPPDRAADGYTF.

V usage is TRBV28 and J usage is TRBJ2-7; the D gene is possibly TRBD2 (6 bases). CDR1 and CDR2 (germline): MDHEN, SYDVKM. The CDR3 covers 14 residues. V shed 8 bases and J shed 0 bases, with 14 bases lying between them. CDR3 DNA: TGTGCCAGCGAAAACGGGGGAGACTCCTACGAGCAGTACTTC. Amino acid sequence: CASENGGDSYEQYF.

In this sample, this clonotype turned up many times. The J gene is TRBJ2-2, the V gene TRBV12-3 or TRBV12-4; tentative D call: TRBD2 (5 bases). Between the trimmed V and J ends, which lost 7 bases and 3 bases, there was a span of 15 bases. The length of the CDR3 is 15 residues. The CDR3 DNA sequence: TGTGCCAGCACCCACCCCGGGATGGACACCGGGGAGCTGTTTTTT. Amino acids: CASTHPGMDTGELFF.

This clonotype was detected ten times or more. The chain couples TRBV20-1 to TRBJ1-6; no firm D call. From germline, CDR1 is DFQATT and CDR2 SNEGSKA (reference sequence). The length of the CDR3 is 12 residues. Trimming removed 3 bases from V and 9 bases from J, with 9 bases in between. The DNA for the CDR3 is TGCAGTGCTAGTTTGTCTAGTTCACCCCTCCACTTT. Residues: CSASLSSSPLHF.

The rearrangement uses TRBV6-2 or TRBV6-3 and TRBJ2-5, with TRBD2 identical over 8 bases. The trim removed 6 bases at V and 5 bases at J, leaving 11 bases unmatched. Germline V gene sequence: CDR1 MNHEY, CDR2 SVGEGT. The CDR3 sequence is 15 residues long. CDR3 sequence: CASRQLAEGSETQYF. CDR3 coding DNA: TGTGCCAGCAGGCAACTAGCGGAAGGGAGCGAGACCCAGTACTTC.

This clonotype was detected many times. The chain combines TRBV3-1 with TRBJ1-1; D remains ambiguous. This CDR3 contains 13 residues. V was trimmed by 4 bases and J by 4 bases, leaving 10 bases between them. Germline V gives CDR1 LGHDT, CDR2 YNNKEL (reference sequence). Written as DNA, the CDR3 is TGTGCCAGCAGCCTAAGCCTGCCCACTGAAGCTTTCTTT. Encoded protein: CASSLSLPTEAFF.

This clonotype was seen repeatedly, ten times or more. The chain combines TRBV10-3 with TRBJ2-2; the D call may be TRBD1 or TRBD2 (8 bases each). CDR1 ENHRY and CDR2 SYGVKD come from the germline V gene. The CDR3 contains 21 residues. Trimming shortened V by 5 bases and J by 1 base, and 29 bases separated the two germline ends. CDR3 bases: TGTGCCATCAGTCTAACAGGGGGAGCGGGAGAATCCCATTTGAACACCGGGGAGCTGTTTTTT. Translated: CAISLTGGAGESHLNTGELFF.

V gene TRBV12-3 or TRBV12-4 combines with J gene TRBJ1-1; a weak D match, TRBD1 (5 bases). This CDR3 comprises 11 residues. Trimming pared 8 bases from V and 11 bases from J, leaving 15 bases between. The CDR3 here is CASGTGLQAFF. The CDR3 region has the DNA TGTGCCAGCGGTACAGGACTCCAGGCTTTCTTT.

The chain couples TRBV28 to TRBJ1-1; no definite D call. Germline V gene data show CDR1 as MDHEN and CDR2 as SYDVKM. CDR3 length: 17 residues. V dropped 5 bases and J dropped 0 bases, with 19 bases sitting between them. The CDR3 bases are TGTGCCAGCAGTCTTACCGGTTCAGGCAACTTGAACACTGAAGCTTTCTTT. Translating gives CASSLTGSGNLNTEAFF.

At least ten counts were recorded for this clonotype. The CDR3 sequence: CASSSELESAAGELFF. DNA for the CDR3: TGTGCCAGCAGCTCCGAGTTGGAGTCGGCGGCCGGGGAGCTGTTTTTT. This chain joins TRBV7-2 and TRBJ2-2, with D unresolved. V was cut by 4 bases and J by 6 bases, with 18 bases left in between. Germline CDR1 is SGHTA and CDR2 is FQGNSA. This CDR3 region has 16 residues.